This T cell receptor beta chain is drawn from a study of blood T cell repertoires in COVID-19. TCRdb's copy holds only in-frame clones and misses some; the assay was immunoSEQ multiplex PCR. The sample contains about 79,000 clones, around 89% of which appear only once. CDR1 SGHDT and CDR2 YYEEEE come from the germline V gene. The CDR3 runs to 15 residues. V lost 7 bases to trimming and J lost 3 bases, with 14 bases between them. The chain employs TRBV5-6 and TRBJ1-6; perhaps TRBD1 as D (6 bases). The sequence derives from a man in his 70s with active or convalescent COVID-19. Sequencing was performed on peripheral blood. The CDR3 DNA reads as TGTGCCAGCGCCGGCGGACAGAACTATAATTCACCCCTCCACTTT. Protein: CASAGGQNYNSPLHF.